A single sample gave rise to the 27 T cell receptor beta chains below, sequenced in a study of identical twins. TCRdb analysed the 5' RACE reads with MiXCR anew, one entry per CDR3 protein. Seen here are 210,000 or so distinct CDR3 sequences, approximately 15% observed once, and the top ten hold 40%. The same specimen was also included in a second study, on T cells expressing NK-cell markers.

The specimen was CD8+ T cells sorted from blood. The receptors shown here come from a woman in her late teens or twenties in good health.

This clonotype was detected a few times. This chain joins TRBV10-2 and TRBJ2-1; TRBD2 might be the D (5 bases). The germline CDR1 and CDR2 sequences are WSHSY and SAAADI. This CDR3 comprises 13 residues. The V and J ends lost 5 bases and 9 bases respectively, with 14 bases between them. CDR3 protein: CASSFTRVGEQFF. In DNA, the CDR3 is TGCGCCAGCAGTTTTACTAGGGTCGGTGAGCAGTTCTTC.

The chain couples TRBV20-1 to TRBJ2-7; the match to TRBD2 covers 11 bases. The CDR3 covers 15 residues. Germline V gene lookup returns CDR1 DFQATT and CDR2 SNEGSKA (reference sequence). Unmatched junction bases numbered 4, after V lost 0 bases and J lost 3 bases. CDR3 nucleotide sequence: TGCAGTGCTAGAGATCAGGGACTAGCGGACTACGAGCAGTACTTC. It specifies CSARDQGLADYEQYF.

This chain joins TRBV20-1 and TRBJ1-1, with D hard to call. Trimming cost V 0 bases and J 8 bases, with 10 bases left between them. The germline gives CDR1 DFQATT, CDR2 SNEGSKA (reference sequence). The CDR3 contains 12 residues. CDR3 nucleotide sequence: TGCAGTGCTAGAGATGCCCAGCCAGAAGCTTTCTTT. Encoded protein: CSARDAQPEAFF.

The DNA for the CDR3 is TGTGCCAGCAGCCAATCGACGGGGAACACTGAAGCTTTCTTT. Its protein is CASSQSTGNTEAFF. The genes are TRBV3-1 and TRBJ1-1; no firm D call. The V end lost 2 bases, the J end lost 1 base, and 8 bases lay between the germline ends. Per germline, CDR1 LGHDT and CDR2 YNNKEL (reference sequence). The CDR3 extends over 14 amino acids.

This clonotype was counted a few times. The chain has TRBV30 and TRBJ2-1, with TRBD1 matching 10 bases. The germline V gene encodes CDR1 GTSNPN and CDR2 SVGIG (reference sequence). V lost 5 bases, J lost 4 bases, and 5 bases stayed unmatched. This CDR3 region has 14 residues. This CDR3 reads CAWGAGQGYNEQFF. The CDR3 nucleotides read TGTGCCTGGGGGGCGGGACAGGGGTACAATGAGCAGTTCTTC. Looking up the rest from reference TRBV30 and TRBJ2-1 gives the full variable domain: SQTIHQWPATLVQPVGSPLSLECTVEGTSNPNLYWYRQAAGRGLQLLFYSVGIGQISSEVPQNLSASRPQDRQFILSSKKLLLSDSGFYLCAWGAGQGYNEQFFGPGTRLTVL.

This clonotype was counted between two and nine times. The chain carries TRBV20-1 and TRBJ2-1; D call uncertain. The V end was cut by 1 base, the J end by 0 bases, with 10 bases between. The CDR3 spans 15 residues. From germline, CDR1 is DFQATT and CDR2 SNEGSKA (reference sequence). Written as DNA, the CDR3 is TGCAGTGCTAGAGTGAGTGCTAGCTCCTACAATGAGCAGTTCTTC. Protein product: CSARVSASSYNEQFF.

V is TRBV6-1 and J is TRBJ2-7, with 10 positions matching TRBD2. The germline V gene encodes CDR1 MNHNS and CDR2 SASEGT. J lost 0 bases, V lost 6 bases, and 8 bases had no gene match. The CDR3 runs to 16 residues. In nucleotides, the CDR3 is TGTGCCAGCAGAGCCAGGACTAGCGGTCTCTCCTACGAGCAGTACTTC. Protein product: CASRARTSGLSYEQYF.

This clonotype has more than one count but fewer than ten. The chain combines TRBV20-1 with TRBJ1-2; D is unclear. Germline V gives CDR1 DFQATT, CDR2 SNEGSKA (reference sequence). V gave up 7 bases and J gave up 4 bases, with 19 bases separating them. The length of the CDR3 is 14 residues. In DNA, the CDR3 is TGCAGTGTCAAAACAGACGGAAGGGTCTATGGCTACACCTTC. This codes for CSVKTDGRVYGYTF.

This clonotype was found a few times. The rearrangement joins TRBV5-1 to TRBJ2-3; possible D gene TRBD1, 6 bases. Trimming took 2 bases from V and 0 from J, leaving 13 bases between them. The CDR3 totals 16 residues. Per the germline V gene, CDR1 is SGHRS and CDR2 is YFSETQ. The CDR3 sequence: CASSFPGVISTDTQYF. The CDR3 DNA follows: TGCGCCAGCAGCTTCCCAGGGGTTATTAGCACAGATACGCAGTATTTT.

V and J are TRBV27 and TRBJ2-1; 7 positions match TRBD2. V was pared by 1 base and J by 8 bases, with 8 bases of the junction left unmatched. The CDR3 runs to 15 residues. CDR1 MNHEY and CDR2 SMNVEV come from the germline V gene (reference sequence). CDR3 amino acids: CASSLWGGSIDEQFF. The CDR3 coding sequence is TGTGCCAGCAGTTTATGGGGCGGGAGTATCGATGAGCAGTTCTTC.

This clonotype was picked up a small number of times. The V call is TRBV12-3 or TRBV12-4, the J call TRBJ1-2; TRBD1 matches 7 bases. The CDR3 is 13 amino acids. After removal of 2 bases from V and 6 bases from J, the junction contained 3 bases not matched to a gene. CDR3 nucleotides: TGTGCCAGCAGTTTAACAGGGGTGGATGGCTACACCTTC. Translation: CASSLTGVDGYTF.

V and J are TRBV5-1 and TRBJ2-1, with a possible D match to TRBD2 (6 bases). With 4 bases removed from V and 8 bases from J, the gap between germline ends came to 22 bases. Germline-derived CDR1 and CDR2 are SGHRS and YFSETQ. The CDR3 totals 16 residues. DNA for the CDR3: TGCGCCAGCAGCCATCGGAGGGCCGGGGAGTATGATGAGCAGTTCTTC. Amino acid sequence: CASSHRRAGEYDEQFF.

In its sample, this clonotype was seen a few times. The CDR3 coding sequence is TGTGCCAGCATGAACTACAATGAGCAGTTCTTC. This gives the protein CASMNYNEQFF. V gene TRBV6-5 combines with J gene TRBJ2-1; D not resolved. With 7 bases removed from V and 3 bases from J, the gap between germline ends came to 4 bases. CDR3 length equals 11 residues. Germline V gene sequence: CDR1 MNHEY, CDR2 SVGAGI.

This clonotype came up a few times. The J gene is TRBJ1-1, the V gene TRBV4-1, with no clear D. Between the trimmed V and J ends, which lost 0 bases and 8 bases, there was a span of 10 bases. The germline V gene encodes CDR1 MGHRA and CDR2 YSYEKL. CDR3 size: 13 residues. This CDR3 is CASSQERFLEAFF. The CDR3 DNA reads TGCGCCAGCAGCCAAGAGAGGTTCTTGGAAGCTTTCTTT.

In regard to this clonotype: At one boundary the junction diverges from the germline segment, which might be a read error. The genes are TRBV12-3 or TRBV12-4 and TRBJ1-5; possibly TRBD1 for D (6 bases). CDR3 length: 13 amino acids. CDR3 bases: TGTGCCAGCACTTTAGGGGGGAATCAGCCCCAGCATTTT. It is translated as CASTLGGNQPQHF.

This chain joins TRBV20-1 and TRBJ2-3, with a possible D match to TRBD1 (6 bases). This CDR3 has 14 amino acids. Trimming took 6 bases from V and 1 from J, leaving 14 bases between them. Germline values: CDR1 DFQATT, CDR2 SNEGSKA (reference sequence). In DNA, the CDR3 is TGCAGTGCCCCGGACAGTCGAGGCACAGATACGCAGTATTTT. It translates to CSAPDSRGTDTQYF.

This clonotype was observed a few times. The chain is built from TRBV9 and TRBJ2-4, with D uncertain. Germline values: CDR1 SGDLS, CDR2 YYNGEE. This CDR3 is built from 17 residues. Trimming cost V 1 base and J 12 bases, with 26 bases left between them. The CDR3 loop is CASSVSPEDLNPYTQYF. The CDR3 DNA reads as TGTGCCAGCAGCGTAAGCCCCGAAGACTTAAACCCTTATACTCAGTACTTC.

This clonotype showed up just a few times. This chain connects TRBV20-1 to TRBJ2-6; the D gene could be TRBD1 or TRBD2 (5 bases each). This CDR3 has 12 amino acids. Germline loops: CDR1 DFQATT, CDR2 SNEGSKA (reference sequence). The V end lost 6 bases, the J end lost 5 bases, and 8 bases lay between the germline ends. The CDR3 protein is CSARGWANVLTF. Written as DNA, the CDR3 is TGCAGTGCGAGGGGCTGGGCCAACGTCCTGACTTTC.

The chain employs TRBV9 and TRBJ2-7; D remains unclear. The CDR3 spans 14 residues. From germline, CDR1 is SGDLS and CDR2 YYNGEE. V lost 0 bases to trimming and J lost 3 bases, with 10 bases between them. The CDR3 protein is CASSVEVSSYEQYF. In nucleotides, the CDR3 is TGTGCCAGCAGCGTAGAAGTTAGCAGCTACGAGCAGTACTTC.

This chain's CDR3 is CASSSRLAGGDTDTQYF. The CDR3 coding sequence is TGTGCCAGTAGTTCCAGACTAGCGGGAGGGGACACAGATACGCAGTATTTT. This chain joins TRBV19 and TRBJ2-3; 14 bases map to TRBD2. The CDR3 runs 17 residues. CDR1 and CDR2 (germline): LNHDA, SQIVND (reference sequence). V lost 5 bases to trimming and J lost 2 bases; unmatched junction nucleotides: 6.

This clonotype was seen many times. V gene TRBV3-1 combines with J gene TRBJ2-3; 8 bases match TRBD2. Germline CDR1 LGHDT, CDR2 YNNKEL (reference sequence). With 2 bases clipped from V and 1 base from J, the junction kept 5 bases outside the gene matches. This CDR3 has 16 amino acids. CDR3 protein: CASSQNSGSRTDTQYF. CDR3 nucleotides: TGTGCCAGCAGCCAAAACAGCGGGAGTCGCACAGATACGCAGTATTTT.

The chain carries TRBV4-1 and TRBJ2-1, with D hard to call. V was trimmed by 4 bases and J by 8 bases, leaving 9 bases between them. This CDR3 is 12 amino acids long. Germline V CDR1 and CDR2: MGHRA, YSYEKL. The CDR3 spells CASSPKGDEQFF. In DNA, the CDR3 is TGCGCCAGCAGCCCGAAAGGCGATGAGCAGTTCTTC.

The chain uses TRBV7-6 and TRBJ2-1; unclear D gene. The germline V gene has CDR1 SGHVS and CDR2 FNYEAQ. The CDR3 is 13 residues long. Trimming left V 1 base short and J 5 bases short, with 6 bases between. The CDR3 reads CASSLDINNEQFF. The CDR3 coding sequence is TGTGCCAGCAGCTTAGACATCAACAATGAGCAGTTCTTC.

Here the CDR3 DNA reads TGTGCCAGCAGACTACTAGCGGGAGGTGAGCAGTTCTTC. This sequence encodes CASRLLAGGEQFF. This chain uses TRBV12-3 or TRBV12-4 with TRBJ2-1, with 12 bases lining up with TRBD2. The junction had 3 bases not matched to a gene; V was cut back by 6 bases and J by 9 bases. The CDR3 runs 13 residues.

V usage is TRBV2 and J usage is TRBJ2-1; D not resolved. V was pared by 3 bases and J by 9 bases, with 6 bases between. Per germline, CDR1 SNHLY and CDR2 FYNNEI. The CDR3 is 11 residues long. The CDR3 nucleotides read TGTGCCAGCAGTGAGCTTCCTGAGCAGTTCTTC. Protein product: CASSELPEQFF. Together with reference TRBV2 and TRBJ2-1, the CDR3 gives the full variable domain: EPEVTQTPSHQVTQMGQEVILRCVPISNHLYFYWYRQILGQKVEFLVSFYNNEISEKSEIFDDQFSVERPDGSNFTLKIRSTKLEDSAMYFCASSELPEQFFGPGTRLTVL.

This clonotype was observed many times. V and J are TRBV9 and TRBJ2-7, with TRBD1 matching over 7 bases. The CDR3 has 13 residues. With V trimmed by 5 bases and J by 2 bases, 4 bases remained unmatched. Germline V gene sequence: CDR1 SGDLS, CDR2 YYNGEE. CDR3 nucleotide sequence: TGTGCCAGCAGTCCAGACAGGGCCTACGAGCAGTACTTC. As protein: CASSPDRAYEQYF.

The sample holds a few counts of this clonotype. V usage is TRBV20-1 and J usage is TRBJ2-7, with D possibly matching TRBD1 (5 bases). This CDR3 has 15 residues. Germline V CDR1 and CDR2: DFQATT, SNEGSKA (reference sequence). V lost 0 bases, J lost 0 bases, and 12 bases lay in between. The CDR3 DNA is TGCAGTGCTAGAGAGGGCAGGGCATCCTCCTACGAGCAGTACTTC. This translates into CSAREGRASSYEQYF.